This T cell receptor (beta chain) appears in the sequencing data of a study of cytomegalovirus exposure and HLA in healthy donors. Study-level results: In vitro data verified a few CMV-associated chains as specific for CMV antigens. According to a later analysis, TCR clusters from the first cohort tended to co-occur in the approximately 120 validation repertoires.

This table comes from immunoSEQ multiplex PCR, and its TCRdb copy is limited to in-frame clones, with some not included. The sample has roughly 120,000 clones; roughly 94% are singletons. It was the approximately 110-subject validation cohort, separate from the roughly 700-subject first cohort, to which the donors belonged. V was trimmed by 6 bases and J by 6 bases, leaving 11 bases between them. The CDR3 is 12 amino acids. Germline loops: CDR1 MNHNS, CDR2 SASEGT. A word on this clone: Its antigen is unknown.

What was sequenced was PBMCs. The chain couples TRBV6-1 to TRBJ1-1; D uncertain. The sequence was collected from a woman in her late teens or twenties in good health and CMV-seronegative. For the CDR3, the DNA is TGTGCCAGCAGGTACGCAGGCGCTGAAGCTTTCTTT. Translated, it gives CASRYAGAEAFF.